This T cell receptor beta chain was identified during a study of B cell selection in AIRE deficiency. General study points: Only about 9% of approximately 3,700 shared Treg sequences were patient-specific; 30% to 35% healthy-specific.

V was shortened by 2 bases and J by 1 base, with 6 bases between the two germline ends. Germline-derived CDR1 and CDR2 are KGHSH and LQKENI. CDR3 length equals 13 residues. Notes on this clone: The antigen remains undetermined.

Clones were sequenced by immunoSEQ multiplex PCR, and TCRdb holds only the in-frame ones, with some missing. The sample holds roughly 24,000 clones, around 93% seen once. The regulatory T cell sort gate was CD4+CD25hiCD127low/negative. The sequence derives from a human donor in good health. The source material was CD4+CD25+ Tregs sorted from PBMCs. This chain links TRBV18 with TRBJ2-7, with D perhaps matching TRBD1 (6 bases). The CDR3 here is CASSPGQSYEQYF. In DNA form, the CDR3 reads TGTGCCAGCTCACCAGGACAGTCCTACGAGCAGTACTTC.